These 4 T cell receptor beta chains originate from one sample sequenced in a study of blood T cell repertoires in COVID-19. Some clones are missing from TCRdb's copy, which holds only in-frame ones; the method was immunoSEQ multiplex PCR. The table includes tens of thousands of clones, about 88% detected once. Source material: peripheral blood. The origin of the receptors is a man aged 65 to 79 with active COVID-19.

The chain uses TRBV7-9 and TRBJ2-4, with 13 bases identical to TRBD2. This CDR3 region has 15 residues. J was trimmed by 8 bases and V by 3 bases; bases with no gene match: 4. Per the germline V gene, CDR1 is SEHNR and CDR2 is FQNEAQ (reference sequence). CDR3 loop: CASSLGLAGMDIQYF. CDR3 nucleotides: TGTGCCAGCAGCTTGGGACTAGCGGGAATGGACATTCAGTACTTC.

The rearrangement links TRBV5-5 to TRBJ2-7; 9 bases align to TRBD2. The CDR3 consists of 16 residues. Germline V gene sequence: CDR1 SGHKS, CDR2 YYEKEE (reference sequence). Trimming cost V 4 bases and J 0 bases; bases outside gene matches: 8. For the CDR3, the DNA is TGTGCCAGCAGCGTAACTAGCGGGCGTTCCTCCTACGAGCAGTACTTC. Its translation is CASSVTSGRSSYEQYF.

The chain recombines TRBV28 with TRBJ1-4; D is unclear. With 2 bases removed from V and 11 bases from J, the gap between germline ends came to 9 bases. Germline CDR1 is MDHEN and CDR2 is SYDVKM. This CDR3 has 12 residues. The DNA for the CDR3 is TGTGCCAGCAGTTTAACACACCAGAAACTGTTTTTT. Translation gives CASSLTHQKLFF.

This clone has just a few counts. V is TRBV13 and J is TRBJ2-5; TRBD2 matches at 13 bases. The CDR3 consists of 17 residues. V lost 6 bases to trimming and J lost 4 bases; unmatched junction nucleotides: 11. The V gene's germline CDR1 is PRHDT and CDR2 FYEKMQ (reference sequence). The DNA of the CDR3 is TGTGCCAGCAGTCCCCCCTTACTAGCGGGAGGGATAGAGACCCAGTACTTC. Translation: CASSPPLLAGGIETQYF.